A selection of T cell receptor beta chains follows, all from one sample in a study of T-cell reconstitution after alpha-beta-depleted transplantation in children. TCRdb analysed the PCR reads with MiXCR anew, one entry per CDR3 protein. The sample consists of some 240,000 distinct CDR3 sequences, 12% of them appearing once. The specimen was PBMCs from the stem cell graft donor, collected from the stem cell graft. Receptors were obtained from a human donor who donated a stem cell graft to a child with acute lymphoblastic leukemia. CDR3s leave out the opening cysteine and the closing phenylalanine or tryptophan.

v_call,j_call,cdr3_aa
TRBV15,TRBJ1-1,ATSVKNSRTEAF
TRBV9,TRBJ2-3,ASSLRGRPTDTQY
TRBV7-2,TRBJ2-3,ASSSLGGRGTDTQY
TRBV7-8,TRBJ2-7,ASSLGRGTSEQY
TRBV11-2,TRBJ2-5,ASSSTQRGQETQY
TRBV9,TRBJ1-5,ASSVGASNQPQH
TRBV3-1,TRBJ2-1,ASSQEFRDGSNEQF
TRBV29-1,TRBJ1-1,SVRAFRNTEAF
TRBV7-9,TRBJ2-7,ASSDRDTPYEQY
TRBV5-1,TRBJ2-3,ASSWAIQNTDTQY
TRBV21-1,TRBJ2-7,ASSKRTGRPYEQY
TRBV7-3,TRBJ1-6,ASSSGTGGDSPLH
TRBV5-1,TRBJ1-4,ASSQRTGTNEKLF
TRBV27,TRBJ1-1,ASSPRDRGLDTEAF
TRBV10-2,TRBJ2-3,ASSESTLAGDTQY
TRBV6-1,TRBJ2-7,ASCRDRGHYEQY
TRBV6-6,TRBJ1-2,ASRILSSYGYT
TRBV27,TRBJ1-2,ASVGGQGGLGYT
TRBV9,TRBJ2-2,ASSLTYGGELF
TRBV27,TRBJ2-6,ASRQGSGANGLT
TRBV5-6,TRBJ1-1,ASSLGRGAF
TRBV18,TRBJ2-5,ASSPRSGGAKETQY
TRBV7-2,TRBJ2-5,ASGLRGGYKWEETQY
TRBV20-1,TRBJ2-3,SAPVLSGSLDTQY
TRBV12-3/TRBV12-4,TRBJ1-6,ASSSPDYNSPLH
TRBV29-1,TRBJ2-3,SVEAGVTVWSTDTQY
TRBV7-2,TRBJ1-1,ASSLAGGGNTEAF
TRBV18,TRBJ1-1,ASSPPGTENTEAF
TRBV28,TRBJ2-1,ASSPPGKTGNEQF
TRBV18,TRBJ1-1,ASSPRNTEAF
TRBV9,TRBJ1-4,ASSATGTTNEKLF
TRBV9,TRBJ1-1,ASSVGTGNTEAF
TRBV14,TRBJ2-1,ASSQDTSRPYNEQF
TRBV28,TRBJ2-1,ASSRGYGRGNEQF